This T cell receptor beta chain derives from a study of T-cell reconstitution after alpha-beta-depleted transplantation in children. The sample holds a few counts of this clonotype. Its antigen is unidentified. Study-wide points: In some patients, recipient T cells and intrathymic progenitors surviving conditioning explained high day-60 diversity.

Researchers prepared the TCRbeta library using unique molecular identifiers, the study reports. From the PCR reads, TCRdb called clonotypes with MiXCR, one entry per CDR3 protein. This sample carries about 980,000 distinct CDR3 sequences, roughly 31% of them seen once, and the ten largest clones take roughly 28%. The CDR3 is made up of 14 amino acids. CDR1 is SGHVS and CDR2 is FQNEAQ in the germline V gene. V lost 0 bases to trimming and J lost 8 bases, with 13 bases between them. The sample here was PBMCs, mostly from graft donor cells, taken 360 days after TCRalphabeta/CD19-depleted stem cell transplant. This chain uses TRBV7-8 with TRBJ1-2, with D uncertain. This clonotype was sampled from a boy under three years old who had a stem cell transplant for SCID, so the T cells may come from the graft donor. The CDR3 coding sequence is TGTGCCAGCAGCTTAGCCCCGAGGGCAGGAGGCTACACCTTC. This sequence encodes CASSLAPRAGGYTF.